The rows below give T cell receptor beta chains drawn from one sample of a study of blood T cell repertoires in COVID-19. This table comes from immunoSEQ multiplex PCR, and its TCRdb copy is limited to in-frame clones, with some not included. The sample records roughly 220,000 clones, 70% to 90% being singletons. Sample: PBMCs or T cells enriched from blood (not recorded which). These receptors all stem from a man aged 25 to 45 with acute COVID-19. Each CDR3 is given with its conserved first and last residue. D genes are given only for firm matches. Size values are once, few and many counts, or a class for expanded clones, and some rows have none.

D	V	J	size	CDR3	DNA
NA	TRBV7-3	TRBJ2-7	NA	CASSLKGSGPSRSYEQYF	TGTGCCAGCAGCTTAAAAGGGTCCGGACCTAGCAGATCCTACGAGCAGTACTTC
TRBD1	TRBV7-2	TRBJ2-7	NA	CASSKPGQRFTF	TGTGCCAGCAGCAAACCGGGACAGAGGTTTACATTC
NA	TRBV5-5	TRBJ1-1	NA	CASSLVEIEAFF	TGTGCCAGCAGCTTGGTGGAGATCGAAGCTTTCTTT
TRBD1	TRBV6-1	TRBJ2-7	NA	CASSEMGQGANEQYF	TGTGCCAGCAGTGAAATGGGACAGGGGGCTAACGAGCAGTACTTC
TRBD1	TRBV19	TRBJ1-3	many	CASSDRGRANTIYF	TGTGCCAGTAGCGACAGGGGCCGGGCAAACACCATATATTTT
NA	TRBV19	TRBJ2-2	NA	CASSIVGATGELFF	TGTGCCAGTAGTATAGTAGGGGCCACCGGGGAGCTGTTTTTT
TRBD2	TRBV24-1	TRBJ2-5	NA	CATSDLGGDQETQYF	TGTGCCACCAGTGATTTGGGGGGGGACCAAGAGACCCAGTACTTC
NA	TRBV6-5	TRBJ2-7	once	CASSQRETGEQYF	TGTGCCAGCAGTCAACGGGAAACGGGGGAGCAGTACTTC
NA	TRBV18	TRBJ1-1	NA	CASYGRDTEAFF	TGTGCCAGCTATGGGAGGGACACTGAAGCTTTCTTT
NA	TRBV2	TRBJ2-3	few	CASRPGSGTDTQYF	TGTGCCAGCAGACCCGGGAGCGGGACAGATACGCAGTATTTT
NA	TRBV14	TRBJ2-1	few	CASSPLGHLGDNEQFF	TGTGCCAGCAGCCCCTTGGGACACCTGGGAGACAATGAGCAGTTCTTC
TRBD1	TRBV7-2	TRBJ1-5	few	CASSKGDRGHYQPQHF	TGTGCCAGCAGCAAAGGGGACAGGGGGCACTATCAGCCCCAGCATTTT
TRBD2	TRBV6-5	TRBJ2-7	NA	CASSYVSGDWYF	TGTGCCAGCAGTTACGTGAGCGGGGATTGGTACTTC
NA	TRBV5-1	TRBJ2-3	NA	CASRKGTGTDTQYF	TGCGCCAGCAGGAAGGGGACTGGCACAGATACGCAGTATTTT
NA	TRBV29-1	TRBJ1-1	NA	CSVGSTRGWDTEAFF	TGCAGCGTTGGCTCTACCCGGGGGTGGGACACTGAAGCTTTCTTT
NA	TRBV2	TRBJ1-1	few	CASSELHLNTEAFF	TGTGCCAGCAGTGAATTACATCTGAACACTGAAGCTTTCTTT
NA	TRBV10-3	TRBJ2-3	NA	CASGPLFTDTQYF	TGTGCCAGCGGGCCCTTGTTCACAGATACGCAGTATTTT
NA	TRBV5-1	TRBJ1-6	NA	CASSLGPNNSPLHF	TGCGCCAGCAGCTTGGGTCCAAATAATTCACCCCTCCACTTT
TRBD1	TRBV20-1	TRBJ1-5	NA	CSASDGTGRDQPQHF	TGCAGTGCTAGTGACGGGACAGGGCGTGATCAGCCCCAGCATTTT
TRBD1	TRBV11-2	TRBJ1-1	NA	CASSPRQGGNTEAFF	TGTGCCAGCAGCCCCCGACAGGGGGGGAACACTGAAGCTTTCTTT
NA	TRBV5-4	TRBJ2-7	NA	CASSLAKDSYEQYF	TGTGCCAGCAGCTTGGCCAAAGACAGCTACGAGCAGTACTTC
NA	TRBV10-3	TRBJ2-1	NA	CAISESSYNEQFF	TGTGCCATCAGTGAGTCTTCTTACAATGAGCAGTTCTTC
NA	TRBV19	TRBJ1-6	once	CASRSGAVNSPLHF	TGTGCCAGTAGATCAGGCGCAGTAAATTCACCCCTCCACTTT
NA	TRBV6-5	TRBJ1-5	NA	CASREAGSNQPQHF	TGTGCCAGCCGAGAGGCAGGGTCCAATCAGCCCCAGCATTTT
NA	TRBV28	TRBJ1-2	NA	CASRTDTNYGYTF	TGTGCCAGCAGAACAGACACTAACTATGGCTACACCTTC
NA	TRBV2	TRBJ2-3	once	CASRESTDTQYF	TGTGCCAGCAGGGAGAGCACAGATACGCAGTATTTT
NA	TRBV19	TRBJ2-1	NA	CASSGDYGGVYNEQFF	TGTGCCAGTAGTGGAGATTATGGTGGAGTATACAATGAGCAGTTCTTC